The following is a TCR beta chain sequence with its context. Sequenced by immunoSEQ multiplex PCR; TCRdb stores in-frame clones only, minus some. The sample includes 150,000 or so clones, 88% seen only once; the top ten take 1.7%. The entry originates in a study of control samples from healthy donors and cancer patients. V dropped 5 bases and J dropped 5; count of bases not matched to a gene: 6. Germline V lookup: CDR1 SEHNR, CDR2 FQNEAQ (reference sequence). The CDR3 has 14 amino acids. V gene TRBV7-9 combines with J gene TRBJ2-5, with 9 bases identical to TRBD1. Sequenced input: blood. The receptor was isolated from a man between 18 and 35 years old in good health. CDR3 sequence reads: CASSPTGGEETQYF. The CDR3 coding sequence is TGTGCCAGCAGCCCTACAGGGGGCGAGGAGACCCAGTACTTC.